Each of the 5 T cell receptor beta chains below was sequenced from the same sample in a study of cytomegalovirus exposure and HLA in healthy donors. Primers for the PCR totalled 60 Vbeta and 13 Jbeta. TCRdb keeps only in-frame clones here, not all; method: immunoSEQ multiplex PCR. The sample has approximately 220,000 clones; 76% are singletons. Sequenced material: PBMCs. These receptor sequences come from a man younger than 35 in good health and CMV-seronegative.

V usage is TRBV30 and J usage is TRBJ2-1, with no clear D. V lost 0 bases, J lost 5 bases, and 2 bases lay in between. The CDR3 is made up of 11 amino acids. The germline V gene encodes CDR1 GTSNPN and CDR2 SVGIG (reference sequence). Here the CDR3 reads CAWSVNNEQFF. For the CDR3, the DNA is TGTGCCTGGAGTGTTAACAATGAGCAGTTCTTC.

J is TRBJ2-2 and V is TRBV27, with D unresolved. The germline V and J ends were trimmed by 2 bases and 0 bases, with 7 bases remaining between them. The V gene's germline CDR1 is MNHEY and CDR2 SMNVEV (reference sequence). The CDR3 runs to 15 residues. The CDR3 is CASSLLVSNTGELFF. The CDR3 DNA reads as TGTGCCAGCAGTTTACTCGTATCGAACACCGGGGAGCTGTTTTTT.

Note on this clone: This same CDR3 is encoded by further DNA sequences in the sample. This chain connects TRBV6-5 to TRBJ1-2; D possibly corresponds to TRBD1 (5 bases). The germline CDR1 and CDR2 sequences are MNHEY and SVGAGI. The CDR3 covers 14 residues. V was shortened by 2 bases and J by 2 bases, with 9 bases between the two germline ends. The CDR3, as DNA: TGTGCCAGCAGTTACGACAGCGCGAACTATGGCTACACCTTC. Encoded protein: CASSYDSANYGYTF.

CDR3 protein: CASQDGGTPYNEQFF. The CDR3, as DNA: TGTGCCAGCCAGGATGGGGGGACTCCCTACAATGAGCAGTTCTTC. The V and J genes are TRBV6-5 and TRBJ2-1, with D perhaps matching TRBD2 (6 bases). V lost 8 bases and J 2 bases, leaving 16 bases between the germline ends. The CDR3 is 15 residues long. Germline V lookup: CDR1 MNHEY, CDR2 SVGAGI.

The sample holds one count of this clone. The chain has TRBV28 and TRBJ1-2, with 8 bases lining up with TRBD1. V lost 3 bases and J lost 4; bases outside the gene matches: 10. The CDR3 spans 16 residues. Germline V lookup: CDR1 MDHEN, CDR2 SYDVKM. CDR3 residues: CASSFGQGALSYGYTF. For the CDR3, the DNA is TGTGCCAGCAGTTTCGGGCAGGGGGCGCTGAGCTATGGCTACACCTTC.